These 7 T cell receptor beta chains originate from one sample sequenced in a study of blood T cell repertoires in COVID-19. Only in-frame clones appear in the TCRdb table, and some are missing; sequencing was by immunoSEQ multiplex PCR. The sample carries approximately 75,000 clones, around 80% recorded once. The sequenced sample was peripheral blood. The receptor set was obtained from a man aged 50-60 years with COVID-19, enrolled during active disease.

V usage is TRBV5-1 and J usage is TRBJ2-5; a weak D match, TRBD2 (5 bases). Germline lookup yields CDR1 SGHRS and CDR2 YFSETQ. The V end lost 0 bases, the J end lost 4 bases, and 10 bases lay between the germline ends. The CDR3 loop spans 14 amino acids. The CDR3 region is CASSLEGALETQYF. CDR3 bases: TGCGCCAGCAGCTTGGAGGGAGCACTAGAGACCCAGTACTTC.

The gene calls are TRBV19 and TRBJ1-5; 9 nucleotides align to TRBD1. The CDR3 spans 14 residues. J lost 7 bases, V lost 8 bases, and 9 bases had no gene match. Germline-derived CDR1 and CDR2 are LNHDA and SQIVND (reference sequence). The CDR3 DNA sequence: TGTGCCAGTCAATTACAGGGGGCAGGCCAGCCCCAGCATTTT. Translation: CASQLQGAGQPQHF.

The chain carries TRBV4-2 and TRBJ2-7; TRBD1 aligns across 8 bases. This CDR3 region has 15 residues. Germline trimming cut 3 bases from V and 0 bases from J; bases unmatched to any gene: 4. CDR1 is LGHNA and CDR2 is YNFKEQ in the germline V gene. The CDR3 here is CASSQTDRGSYEQYF. CDR3 DNA: TGTGCCAGCAGCCAGACCGACAGGGGCTCCTACGAGCAGTACTTC.

This chain links TRBV12-3 or TRBV12-4 with TRBJ1-1, with TRBD1 as a possible D gene (6 bases). This CDR3 comprises 13 residues. The V end lost 2 bases, the J end lost 5 bases, and 9 bases lay between the germline ends. Written as DNA, the CDR3 is TGTGCCAGCAGTTTAAGGGGGGGAACTGAAGCTTTCTTT. Protein sequence: CASSLRGGTEAFF.

This chain uses TRBV7-2 with TRBJ1-2; 7 bases fit TRBD1. The CDR3 totals 16 residues. Germline CDR1 reads SGHTA; CDR2 reads FQGNSA. The V and J ends lost 5 bases and 8 bases, in that order; junction bases with no gene match: 17. The CDR3 DNA reads TGTGCCAGCAGCCCGGGACAGATGTATAGCTCCGTGGGCTACACCTTC. Encoded protein: CASSPGQMYSSVGYTF.

This clone appeared a single time. This chain links TRBV11-1 with TRBJ2-1, with 11 bases matching TRBD2. Losses at the gene ends were 4 bases for V and 7 bases for J; bases not matched to a gene: 9. CDR3 length equals 16 residues. The germline CDR1 and CDR2 sequences are SGHAT and FQDESV (reference sequence). The DNA for the CDR3 is TGTGCCAGCAGCTCCAGACTAGCGGGAAAAAAAAATGAGCAGTTCTTC. Its translation: CASSSRLAGKKNEQFF.

This clone was seen many times. The chain is built from TRBV27 and TRBJ2-2; 8 nucleotides line up with TRBD2. This CDR3 is built from 15 residues. Germline assignment: CDR1 MNHEY and CDR2 SMNVEV (reference sequence). After removal of 5 bases from V and 2 bases from J, the junction contained 4 bases not matched to a gene. In nucleotides, the CDR3 is TGTGCCAGCAGTATCCTAGCGGGTAACACCGGGGAGCTGTTTTTT. It is translated as CASSILAGNTGELFF.